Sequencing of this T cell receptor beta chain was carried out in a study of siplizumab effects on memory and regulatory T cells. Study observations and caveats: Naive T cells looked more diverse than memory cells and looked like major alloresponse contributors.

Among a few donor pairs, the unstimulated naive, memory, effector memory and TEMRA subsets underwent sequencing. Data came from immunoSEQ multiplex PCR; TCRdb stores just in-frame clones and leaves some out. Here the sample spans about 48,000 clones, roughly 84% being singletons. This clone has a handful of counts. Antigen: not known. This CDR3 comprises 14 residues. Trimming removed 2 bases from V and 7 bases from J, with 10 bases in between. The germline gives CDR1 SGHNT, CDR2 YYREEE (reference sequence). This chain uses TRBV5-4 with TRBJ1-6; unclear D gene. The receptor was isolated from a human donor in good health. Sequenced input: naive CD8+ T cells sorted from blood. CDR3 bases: TGTGCCAGCAGCTTCCGGGGTGGGAATTCACCCCTCCACTTT. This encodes CASSFRGGNSPLHF.